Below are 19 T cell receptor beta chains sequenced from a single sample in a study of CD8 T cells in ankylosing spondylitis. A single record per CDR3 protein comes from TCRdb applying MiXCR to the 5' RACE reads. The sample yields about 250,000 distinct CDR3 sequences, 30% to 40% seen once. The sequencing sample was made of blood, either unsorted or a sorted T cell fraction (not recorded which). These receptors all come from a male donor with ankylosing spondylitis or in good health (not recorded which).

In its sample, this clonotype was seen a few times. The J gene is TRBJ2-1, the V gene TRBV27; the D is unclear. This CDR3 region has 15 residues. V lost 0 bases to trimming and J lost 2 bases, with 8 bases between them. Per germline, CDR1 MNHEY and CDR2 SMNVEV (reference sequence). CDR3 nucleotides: TGTGCCAGCAGTTTATCAGACCTTACCTACAATGAGCAGTTCTTC. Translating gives CASSLSDLTYNEQFF.

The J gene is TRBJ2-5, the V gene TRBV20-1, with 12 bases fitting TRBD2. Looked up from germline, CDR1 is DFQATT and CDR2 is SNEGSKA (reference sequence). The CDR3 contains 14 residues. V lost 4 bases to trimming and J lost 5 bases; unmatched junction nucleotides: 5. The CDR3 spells CSATSGGAIETQYF. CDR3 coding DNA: TGCAGTGCTACTAGCGGGGGGGCCATCGAGACCCAGTACTTC.

The CDR3 loop is CASSLVRSSGNTIYF. The CDR3 DNA sequence: TGTGCCAGCAGCTTGGTAAGGAGCTCTGGAAACACCATATATTTT. The V call is TRBV5-6, the J call TRBJ1-3; D gene ambiguous. The ends were cut back, 0 bases at V and 0 bases at J, with 7 bases in the middle. Per germline, CDR1 SGHDT and CDR2 YYEEEE. The CDR3 runs to 15 residues.

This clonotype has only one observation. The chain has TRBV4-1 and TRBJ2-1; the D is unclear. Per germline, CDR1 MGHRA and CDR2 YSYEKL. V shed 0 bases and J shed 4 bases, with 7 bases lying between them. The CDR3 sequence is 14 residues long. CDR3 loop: CASSQEGPYNEQFF. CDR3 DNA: TGCGCCAGCAGCCAAGAAGGACCGTACAATGAGCAGTTCTTC.

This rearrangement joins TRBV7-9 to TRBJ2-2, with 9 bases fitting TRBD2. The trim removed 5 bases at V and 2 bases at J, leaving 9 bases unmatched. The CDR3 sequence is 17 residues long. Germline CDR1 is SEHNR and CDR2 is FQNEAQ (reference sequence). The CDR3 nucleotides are TGTGCCAGCAGCCACATTCTAGCGGGGCGTAACACCGGGGAGCTGTTTTTT. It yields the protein CASSHILAGRNTGELFF.

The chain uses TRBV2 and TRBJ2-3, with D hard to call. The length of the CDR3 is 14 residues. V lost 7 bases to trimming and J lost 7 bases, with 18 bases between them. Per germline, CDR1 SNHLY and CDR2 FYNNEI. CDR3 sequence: CASTPRSPQNTQYF. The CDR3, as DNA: TGTGCCAGCACCCCACGATCGCCGCAGAATACGCAGTATTTT.

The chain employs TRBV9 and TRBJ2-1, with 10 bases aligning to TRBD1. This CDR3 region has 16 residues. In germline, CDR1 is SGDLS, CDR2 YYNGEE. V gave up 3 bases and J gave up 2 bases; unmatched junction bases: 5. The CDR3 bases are TGTGCCAGCAGCGACTTTGGACAGGGGGCCTACAATGAGCAGTTCTTC. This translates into CASSDFGQGAYNEQFF.

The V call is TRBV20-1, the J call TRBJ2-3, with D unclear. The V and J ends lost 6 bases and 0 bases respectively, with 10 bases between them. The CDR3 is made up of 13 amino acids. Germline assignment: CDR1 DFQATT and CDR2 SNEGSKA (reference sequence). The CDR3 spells CSAPVLSTDTQYF. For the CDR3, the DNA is TGCAGTGCCCCTGTTTTAAGCACAGATACGCAGTATTTT.

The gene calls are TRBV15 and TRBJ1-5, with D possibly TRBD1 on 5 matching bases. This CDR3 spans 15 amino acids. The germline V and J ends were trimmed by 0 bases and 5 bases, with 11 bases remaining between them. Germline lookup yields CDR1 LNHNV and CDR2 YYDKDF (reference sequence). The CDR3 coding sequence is TGTGCCACCAGCAGAGATTATGCGGGGGATCAGCCCCAGCATTTT. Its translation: CATSRDYAGDQPQHF.

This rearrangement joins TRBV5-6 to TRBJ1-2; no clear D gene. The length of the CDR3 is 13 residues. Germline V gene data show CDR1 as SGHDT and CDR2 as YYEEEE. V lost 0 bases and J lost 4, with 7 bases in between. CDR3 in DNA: TGTGCCAGCAGCTTGGCCGGGCCCTATGGCTACACCTTC. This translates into CASSLAGPYGYTF.

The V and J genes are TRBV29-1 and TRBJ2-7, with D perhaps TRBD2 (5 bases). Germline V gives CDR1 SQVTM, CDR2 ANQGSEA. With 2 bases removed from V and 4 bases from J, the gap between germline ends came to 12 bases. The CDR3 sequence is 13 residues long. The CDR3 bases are TGCAGCGTTGAAACCGAGGCGGGTTACGAGCAGTACTTC. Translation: CSVETEAGYEQYF.

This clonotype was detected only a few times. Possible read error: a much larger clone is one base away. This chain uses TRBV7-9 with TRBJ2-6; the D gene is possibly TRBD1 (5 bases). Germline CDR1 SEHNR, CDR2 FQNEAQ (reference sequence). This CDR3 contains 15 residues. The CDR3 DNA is TGTGCCAGCAGCACGGGCTTCTCTGGGGCCAACGGCCTGACTTTC. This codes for CASSTGFSGANGLTF.

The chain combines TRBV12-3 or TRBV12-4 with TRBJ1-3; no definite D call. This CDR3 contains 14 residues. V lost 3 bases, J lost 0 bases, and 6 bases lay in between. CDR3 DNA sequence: TGTGCCAGCAGTTTGGTTGCCTCTGGAAACACCATATATTTT. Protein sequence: CASSLVASGNTIYF.

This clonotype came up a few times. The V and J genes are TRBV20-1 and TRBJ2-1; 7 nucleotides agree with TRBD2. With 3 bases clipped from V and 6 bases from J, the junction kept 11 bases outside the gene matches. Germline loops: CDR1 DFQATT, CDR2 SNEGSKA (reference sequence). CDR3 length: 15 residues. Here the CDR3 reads CSASKGGGFSNEQFF. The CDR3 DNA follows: TGCAGTGCTAGTAAGGGCGGGGGTTTTTCCAATGAGCAGTTCTTC.

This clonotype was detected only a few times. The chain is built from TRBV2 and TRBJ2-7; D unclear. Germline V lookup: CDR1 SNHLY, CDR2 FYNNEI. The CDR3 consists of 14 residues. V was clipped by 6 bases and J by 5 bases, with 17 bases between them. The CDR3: CASRTTPIGDEQYF. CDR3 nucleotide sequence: TGTGCCAGCAGAACGACACCGATTGGGGACGAGCAGTACTTC. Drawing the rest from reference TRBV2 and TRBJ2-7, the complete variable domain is EPEVTQTPSHQVTQMGQEVILRCVPISNHLYFYWYRQILGQKVEFLVSFYNNEISEKSEIFDDQFSVERPDGSNFTLKIRSTKLEDSAMYFCASRTTPIGDEQYFGPGTRLTVT.

CDR3 region: CSARTSRSTDTQYF. DNA of the CDR3: TGCAGTGCTAGGACTAGCAGAAGCACAGATACGCAGTATTTT. This chain connects TRBV20-1 to TRBJ2-3; the match to TRBD2 covers 7 bases. Germline V gene sequence: CDR1 DFQATT, CDR2 SNEGSKA (reference sequence). The J segment lost 0 bases and the V segment lost 3 bases, leaving 3 bases of the junction unmatched. The CDR3 loop spans 14 amino acids.

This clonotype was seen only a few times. CDR3 amino acids: CASIPYPTGASEQYF. CDR3 sequence (DNA): TGTGCCAGCATCCCATACCCGACAGGGGCATCCGAGCAGTACTTC. V is TRBV27 and J is TRBJ2-7; 8 nucleotides agree with TRBD1. Germline V gene sequence: CDR1 MNHEY, CDR2 SMNVEV (reference sequence). The CDR3 contains 15 residues. V gave up 7 bases and J gave up 6 bases; unmatched junction bases: 14.

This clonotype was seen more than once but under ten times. The CDR3: CAIGQGSYEQYF. The CDR3 nucleotides read TGTGCCATTGGACAGGGGTCCTACGAGCAGTACTTC. The chain is built from TRBV10-3 and TRBJ2-7; 9 bases agree with TRBD1. With 9 bases clipped from V and 1 base from J, the junction kept 1 base outside the gene matches. The CDR3 covers 12 residues. Looked up from germline, CDR1 is ENHRY and CDR2 is SYGVKD.

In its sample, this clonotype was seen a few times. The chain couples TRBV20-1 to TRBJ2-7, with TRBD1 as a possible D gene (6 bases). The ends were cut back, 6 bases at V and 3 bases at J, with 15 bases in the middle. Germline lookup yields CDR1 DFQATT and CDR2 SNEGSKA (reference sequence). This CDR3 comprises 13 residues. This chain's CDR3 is CSARRTADYEQYF. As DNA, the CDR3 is TGCAGTGCCCGACGGACAGCGGACTACGAGCAGTACTTC.